The 28 T cell receptor beta chains below come from one sample, sequenced in a study of blood T cell repertoires in COVID-19. Produced via immunoSEQ multiplex PCR; TCRdb's table is partial and in-frame only. This sample carries 300,000 to 400,000 clones, more than 75% of them seen once, and the ten largest clones take roughly 3%. The sequencing input was peripheral blood. The receptor set was obtained from a woman aged 18 to 35 who had recovered from COVID-19.

The J gene is TRBJ1-2, the V gene TRBV12-5; D is possibly TRBD1 (5 bases). CDR1 and CDR2 (germline): LGHNT, FRNRAP. The CDR3 is made up of 13 amino acids. Trimming stripped 2 bases from V and 8 bases from J, with 12 bases between. CDR3 protein: CASGLSLGGGYTF. In DNA, the CDR3 is TGTGCTAGTGGTTTGTCCCTTGGGGGGGGCTACACCTTC.

CDR3 in DNA: TGCGCCAGCAGCACGGGACTAGCGGGTGAAGATACGCAGTATTTT. Protein: CASSTGLAGEDTQYF. The chain recombines TRBV5-1 with TRBJ2-3, with 12 bases matching TRBD2. Germline trimming cut 4 bases from V and 5 bases from J; bases unmatched to any gene: 5. The CDR3 covers 15 residues. Per germline, CDR1 SGHRS and CDR2 YFSETQ.

The chain carries TRBV6-5 and TRBJ2-1; no reliable D call. The CDR3 sequence is 15 residues long. Trimming pared 5 bases from V and 0 bases from J, leaving 11 bases between. CDR1 and CDR2 from the germline V gene are MNHEY and SVGAGI. The CDR3 spells CASSPSAASYNEQFF. The CDR3 region has the DNA TGTGCCAGCAGTCCCTCGGCGGCCTCCTACAATGAGCAGTTCTTC.

The chain couples TRBV9 to TRBJ2-5, with 7 bases that match TRBD1. V was pared by 3 bases and J by 1 base, with 6 bases of the junction left unmatched. CDR3 size: 15 residues. The germline CDR1 and CDR2 sequences are SGDLS and YYNGEE. The CDR3 DNA reads TGTGCCAGCAGCGATACAGGGGCGAGCCAAGAGACCCAGTACTTC. This gives the protein CASSDTGASQETQYF. The full variable domain, in which reference TRBV9 and TRBJ2-5 provide the parts outside the CDR3, is DSGVTQTPKHLITATGQRVTLRCSPRSGDLSVYWYQQSLDQGLQFLIQYYNGEERAKGNILERFSAQQFPDLHSELNLSSLELGDSALYFCASSDTGASQETQYFGPGTRLLVL.

The rearrangement uses TRBV3-1 (or the pseudogene TRBV3-2) and TRBJ2-2; 9 bases match TRBD1. Germline V lookup: CDR1 LGHDT, CDR2 YNNKEL (reference sequence). With 1 base clipped from V and 5 bases from J, the junction kept 8 bases outside the gene matches. The CDR3 sequence is 17 residues long. The CDR3 region is CASSQGPGQGWTGELFF. The CDR3 DNA reads as TGTGCCAGCAGCCAAGGTCCGGGACAGGGATGGACCGGGGAGCTGTTTTTT.

CDR3 in amino acids: CAISGRTLGANEQFF. Written as DNA, the CDR3 is TGTGCCATCAGTGGACGGACCCTAGGGGCCAATGAGCAGTTCTTC. The chain employs TRBV10-3 and TRBJ2-1; perhaps TRBD1 as D (5 bases). Per the germline V gene, CDR1 is ENHRY and CDR2 is SYGVKD. The V end was cut by 4 bases, the J end by 6 bases, with 16 bases between. The CDR3 runs 15 residues.

This clone was picked up one time. The chain recombines TRBV3-1 (or the pseudogene TRBV3-2) with TRBJ1-6; D is unresolved. V lost 5 bases, J lost 3 bases, and 8 bases lay in between. CDR1 LGHDT and CDR2 YNNKEL come from the germline V gene (reference sequence). This CDR3 has 14 amino acids. The CDR3 protein is CASSSAIYNSPLHF. DNA for the CDR3: TGTGCCAGCAGCTCCGCGATCTATAATTCACCCCTCCACTTT.

Written as DNA, the CDR3 is TGCAGCGTAGGACAGGGGGCAGGTGGAAACACCATATATTTT. Amino acids: CSVGQGAGGNTIYF. The J gene is TRBJ1-3, the V gene TRBV29-1, with 11 bases matching TRBD1. The CDR3 runs to 14 residues. The J segment lost 3 bases and the V segment lost 6 bases, leaving 4 bases of the junction unmatched. CDR1 is SQVTM, CDR2 ANQGSEA, per germline.

A few counts support this clone. V and J are TRBV2 and TRBJ2-2, with D possibly TRBD2 on 5 matching bases. CDR1 and CDR2 (germline): SNHLY, FYNNEI. The germline V and J ends were trimmed by 2 bases and 5 bases, with 12 bases remaining between them. This CDR3 is built from 15 residues. The CDR3 loop is CASSEFSAYTGELFF. CDR3 nucleotides: TGTGCCAGCAGTGAATTTAGCGCCTATACCGGGGAGCTGTTTTTT.

The chain recombines TRBV25-1 with TRBJ1-1, with a tentative D call TRBD1 (5 bases). The CDR3 extends over 12 amino acids. V was cut by 8 bases and J by 1 base, with 8 bases left in between. Germline assignment: CDR1 MGHDK and CDR2 SYGVNS. In nucleotides, the CDR3 is TGTGCCAGCGGGGGGTGGAACACTGAAGCTTTCTTT. It translates to CASGGWNTEAFF.

This chain connects TRBV10-1 to TRBJ1-6; TRBD1 matches at 10 bases. This CDR3 spans 14 amino acids. The V segment lost 6 bases and the J segment 13 bases; nucleotides outside the gene matches: 9. The germline CDR1 and CDR2 sequences are WNHNN and SYGVQD (reference sequence). CDR3 loop: CASSPGTGVLPLHF. In DNA, the CDR3 is TGCGCCAGCAGCCCCGGGACAGGGGTTCTCCCCCTCCACTTT.

V is TRBV27 and J is TRBJ1-2, with TRBD1 identical over 9 bases. This CDR3 is built from 15 residues. Germline V gene sequence: CDR1 MNHEY, CDR2 SMNVEV (reference sequence). V lost 6 bases, J lost 4 bases, and 9 bases stayed unmatched. The CDR3 region has the DNA TGTGCCAGCAGCCTCTTGGGACAGGGTTCCTATGGCTACACCTTC. It translates to CASSLLGQGSYGYTF.

This clone was recorded at least ten times. The V gene is TRBV6-2 or TRBV6-3, the J gene TRBJ2-2; 9 positions match TRBD2. Germline lookup yields CDR1 MNHEY and CDR2 SVGEGT. The CDR3 is 16 amino acids. Trimming took 6 bases from V and 4 from J; bases not matched to a gene: 9. CDR3 amino acids: CASSPEREVGTGELFF. The CDR3 coding sequence is TGTGCCAGCAGCCCTGAGCGGGAGGTGGGCACCGGGGAGCTGTTTTTT.

The V call is TRBV19, the J call TRBJ2-3, with 16 bases identical to TRBD2. Germline V CDR1 and CDR2: LNHDA, SQIVND (reference sequence). V was clipped by 5 bases and J by 4 bases; unmatched bases: 12. This CDR3 region has 19 residues. The CDR3 nucleotides read TGTGCCAGTAGTCAGGGACTAGCGGGAGGGCCCGGATCCGCAGATACGCAGTATTTT. This translates into CASSQGLAGGPGSADTQYF. Full variable domain (outside the CDR3, taken from reference TRBV19 and TRBJ2-3): DGGITQSPKYLFRKEGQNVTLSCEQNLNHDAMYWYRQDPGQGLRLIYYSQIVNDFQKGDIAEGYSVSREKKESFPLTVTSAQKNPTAFYLCASSQGLAGGPGSADTQYFGPGTRLTVL.

J is TRBJ1-2 and V is TRBV7-9; 7 bases are shared with TRBD1. J lost 4 bases, V lost 4 bases, and 18 bases had no gene match. Germline values: CDR1 SEHNR, CDR2 FQNEAQ (reference sequence). The CDR3 totals 18 residues. The CDR3 is CASSSTQPPGTEIYGYTF. DNA for the CDR3: TGTGCCAGCAGCTCAACCCAACCACCAGGGACAGAGATCTATGGCTACACCTTC.

This clone is a singleton in its sample. The chain couples TRBV9 to TRBJ1-5, with TRBD1 identical over 7 bases. This CDR3 has 15 residues. J was trimmed by 4 bases and V by 4 bases; bases with no gene match: 8. From germline, CDR1 is SGDLS and CDR2 YYNGEE. DNA of the CDR3: TGTGCCAGCAGCCCTTCGACAGGGTGGAATCAGCCCCAGCATTTT. It codes for CASSPSTGWNQPQHF.

The rearrangement joins TRBV7-2 to TRBJ1-1; D is perhaps TRBD1 (5 bases). CDR1 and CDR2 (germline): SGHTA, FQGNSA. The CDR3 runs 18 residues. V was clipped by 0 bases and J by 0 bases, with 17 bases between them. The DNA of the CDR3 is TGTGCCAGCAGCTTAGCGTGGCGGGGCGCAGGGATGAACACTGAAGCTTTCTTT. As protein: CASSLAWRGAGMNTEAFF.

This sequence joins TRBV30 and TRBJ1-1; possible D gene TRBD1, 5 bases. The V gene lost 5 bases and the J gene lost 7 bases, with 14 bases spanning the gap. Germline values: CDR1 GTSNPN, CDR2 SVGIG (reference sequence). The CDR3 is made up of 12 amino acids. The CDR3 coding sequence is TGTGCCTGGTTTCAGGGCTTGGTTGAAGCTTTCTTT. It codes for CAWFQGLVEAFF.

The chain joins TRBV19 to TRBJ2-5; no firm D call. V gave up 4 bases and J gave up 3 bases, with 18 bases separating them. The CDR3 runs 16 residues. CDR1 is LNHDA and CDR2 is SQIVND in the germline V gene (reference sequence). The CDR3 DNA reads TGTGCCAGTAGTAACCGTGCGCCGAGCCCAAAAGAGACCCAGTACTTC. Translating gives CASSNRAPSPKETQYF.

The genes are TRBV7-2 and TRBJ1-2; TRBD1 aligns across 11 bases. The V segment lost 4 bases and the J segment 1 base; nucleotides outside the gene matches: 11. The CDR3 covers 18 residues. Germline V lookup: CDR1 SGHTA, CDR2 FQGNSA. The CDR3 DNA reads TGTGCCAGCAGCTCGAGGTCTAGGACAGGGGGCGGTAACTATGGCTACACCTTC. The encoded protein is CASSSRSRTGGGNYGYTF.

The rearrangement uses TRBV5-1 and TRBJ1-4, with 7 positions matching TRBD1. This CDR3 comprises 14 residues. The V gene's germline CDR1 is SGHRS and CDR2 YFSETQ. V lost 4 bases to trimming and J lost 4 bases; unmatched junction nucleotides: 4. The CDR3 protein is CASSLTGHNEKLFF. In nucleotides, the CDR3 is TGCGCCAGCAGCCTGACAGGGCATAATGAAAAACTGTTTTTT.

The chain has TRBV30 and TRBJ2-1, with 15 bases fitting TRBD2. The germline gives CDR1 GTSNPN, CDR2 SVGIG (reference sequence). This CDR3 has 16 amino acids. Losses at the gene ends were 2 bases for V and 6 bases for J; bases not matched to a gene: 5. The CDR3 is CAWSNRGLAGGNEQFF. CDR3 nucleotide sequence: TGTGCCTGGAGTAATAGGGGACTAGCGGGAGGCAATGAGCAGTTCTTC.

V and J are TRBV9 and TRBJ1-1; no clear D gene. Deletions cut 3 bases from V and 7 bases from J, with 13 bases between. Germline V CDR1 and CDR2: SGDLS, YYNGEE. This CDR3 has 13 amino acids. This chain's CDR3 is CASSATWRSEAFF. CDR3 bases: TGTGCCAGCAGCGCAACCTGGCGGAGTGAAGCTTTCTTT.

This clone was seen just once. At the DNA level, this CDR3 is encoded by other sequences in the same sample as well. CDR3 sequence reads: CATSDPGQGYGYTF. The DNA of the CDR3 is TGTGCCACCAGTGACCCGGGACAGGGATACGGCTACACCTTC. This chain uses TRBV24-1 with TRBJ1-2; 9 nucleotides line up with TRBD1. V gave up 4 bases and J gave up 8 bases; unmatched junction bases: 7. Germline V lookup: CDR1 KGHDR, CDR2 SFDVKD. The CDR3 totals 14 residues.

The chain combines TRBV4-3 with TRBJ1-4; 9 bases are a match to TRBD1. This CDR3 has 18 amino acids. Trimming cost V 2 bases and J 7 bases; bases outside gene matches: 14. Germline V CDR1 and CDR2: LGHNA, YSLEER. The DNA for the CDR3 is TGCGCCAGCAGCCAACACCTCACTATGGGACAGGGCGGTGAAAAACTGTTTTTT. Translated: CASSQHLTMGQGGEKLFF.

The V gene is TRBV3-1 (or the pseudogene TRBV3-2), the J gene TRBJ2-1; TRBD2 aligns across 12 bases. This CDR3 has 16 residues. Germline loops: CDR1 LGHDT, CDR2 YNNKEL (reference sequence). Germline trimming cut 3 bases from V and 6 bases from J; bases unmatched to any gene: 6. CDR3 sequence reads: CASSQDRTSGTNEQFF. The DNA for the CDR3 is TGTGCCAGCAGCCAGGATAGGACTAGCGGGACCAATGAGCAGTTCTTC.

The chain has TRBV19 and TRBJ2-2; 14 positions match TRBD2. This CDR3 region has 18 residues. Per germline, CDR1 LNHDA and CDR2 SQIVND (reference sequence). Trimming cost V 6 bases and J 3 bases; bases outside gene matches: 9. The CDR3 DNA reads TGTGCCAGTAGGGGGACTAGCGGGAGCCTGACTCACACCGGGGAGCTGTTTTTT. Translating gives CASRGTSGSLTHTGELFF.

The chain has TRBV2 and TRBJ2-3, with D perhaps TRBD2 (5 bases). CDR1 SNHLY and CDR2 FYNNEI come from the germline V gene. The CDR3 extends over 15 amino acids. V lost 4 bases, J lost 2 bases, and 13 bases lay in between. The CDR3 DNA sequence: TGTGCCAGCAGTGGCGGACTTAAAAACACAGATACGCAGTATTTT. This codes for CASSGGLKNTDTQYF.